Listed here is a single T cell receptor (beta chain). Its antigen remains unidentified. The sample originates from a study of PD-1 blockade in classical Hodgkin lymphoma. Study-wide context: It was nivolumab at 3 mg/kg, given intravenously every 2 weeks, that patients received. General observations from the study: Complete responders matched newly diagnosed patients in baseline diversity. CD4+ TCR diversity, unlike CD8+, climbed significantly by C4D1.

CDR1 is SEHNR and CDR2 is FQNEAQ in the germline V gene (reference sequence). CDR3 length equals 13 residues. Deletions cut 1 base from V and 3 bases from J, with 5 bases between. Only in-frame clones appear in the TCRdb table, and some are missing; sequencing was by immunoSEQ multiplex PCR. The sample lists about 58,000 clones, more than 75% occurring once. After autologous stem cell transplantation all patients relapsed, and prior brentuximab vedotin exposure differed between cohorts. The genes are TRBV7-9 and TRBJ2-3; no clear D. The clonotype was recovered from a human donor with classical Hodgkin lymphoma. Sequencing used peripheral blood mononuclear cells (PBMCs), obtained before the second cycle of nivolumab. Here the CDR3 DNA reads TGTGCCAGCAGCTTAGGTTTAACAGATACGCAGTATTTT. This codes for CASSLGLTDTQYF.